What follows is one TCR beta chain and its context. Its antigen remains unidentified. This entry comes from a study of T cell responses to AZD1222 COVID-19 vaccine. Study findings and constraints: Baseline serology detected seropositivity in only five to seven AZD1222 recipients.

Data came from immunoSEQ multiplex PCR; TCRdb stores just in-frame clones and leaves some out. The sample lists some 130,000 clones; around nine tenths were seen once. There are 14 residues in the CDR3. Trimming cost V 4 bases and J 1 base; bases outside gene matches: 3. Germline CDR1 reads LNHDA; CDR2 reads SQIVND (reference sequence). Specimen: peripheral blood, collected on day 0 of AZD1222 vaccination. V and J are TRBV19 and TRBJ1-1; 7 bases align to TRBD1. The source is an adult in good health. This CDR3 reads CASSNRDRNTEAFF. CDR3 nucleotides: TGTGCCAGTAGTAACCGGGACAGGAACACTGAAGCTTTCTTT.